The TCR beta chain described here comes from a study of response to subunit inactivated influenza vaccine. TCRdb reprocessed the RT-PCR reads via MiXCR and lists one record per CDR3 protein. Of a few hundred thousand distinct CDR3 sequences in the sample, about 20% were seen once. The CDR3 totals 13 residues. Germline-derived CDR1 and CDR2 are WSHSY and SAAADI. Deletions cut 7 bases from V and 7 bases from J, with 16 bases between. Study-wide results and limits: That few new T cells are recruited by each seasonal influenza vaccination was the authors' suggestion.

In regard to this clonotype: Its specificity is unknown.

This chain connects TRBV10-2 to TRBJ1-2; no definite D call. The sequences come from PBMCs from blood, collected about 20 months after vaccination. The source is a man aged 50 to 75 who received an inactivated influenza vaccine. The CDR3: CASTKTLSAGYTF. The CDR3 DNA reads as TGCGCCAGCACCAAAACCCTCAGCGCTGGCTACACCTTC.